Presented here are 22 T cell receptor beta chains from one specimen sequenced in a study of blood T cell repertoires in COVID-19 (dated by TCRdb to about 2020). Library prep was done by the immunoSEQ multiplex PCR assay. The table comes from immuneACCESS by way of TCRdb, which keeps in-frame sequences with V and J called. Part of the clones is missing from these tables; in studies checked, under half for an unresolved V gene and the rest for unknown reasons. The table for this sample lists roughly 250,000 clones; about 76% of them were counted only once. 2.5% to 3% of the sample belongs to the ten largest clones. Sequencing used peripheral blood. All receptors come from a woman aged 55-75 years with active or convalescent COVID-19.

The J gene is TRBJ1-2, the V gene TRBV7-9, with 10 bases lining up with TRBD1. The V gene's germline CDR1 is SEHNR and CDR2 FQNEAQ (reference sequence). The CDR3 has 14 amino acids. Trimming cost V 5 bases and J 8 bases; bases outside gene matches: 8. The CDR3 region is CASSLYGTGDGYTF. In nucleotides, the CDR3 is TGTGCCAGCAGCCTCTACGGGACAGGGGACGGCTACACCTTC.

The chain carries TRBV3-1 (or the pseudogene TRBV3-2) and TRBJ1-5; TRBD1 might be the D (5 bases). The ends were cut back, 0 bases at V and 5 bases at J, with 11 bases in the middle. Germline V gene data show CDR1 as LGHDT and CDR2 as YNNKEL (reference sequence). The CDR3 runs to 15 residues. The CDR3 region is CASSQDFQGHQPQHF. The CDR3 DNA sequence: TGTGCCAGCAGCCAAGACTTTCAGGGTCATCAGCCCCAGCATTTT.

The V call is TRBV19, the J call TRBJ1-3, with a weak D call TRBD1 (5 bases). Trimming stripped 1 base from V and 0 bases from J, with 10 bases between. This CDR3 has 16 residues. Germline V lookup: CDR1 LNHDA, CDR2 SQIVND (reference sequence). The CDR3 sequence is CASSIAAGGSGNTIYF. In DNA, the CDR3 is TGTGCCAGTAGTATAGCGGCGGGGGGCTCTGGAAACACCATATATTTT.

This chain uses TRBV7-3 with TRBJ1-1; D remains unclear. CDR3 length: 17 amino acids. V was cut by 0 bases and J by 10 bases, with 24 bases left in between. Germline V CDR1 and CDR2: SGHTA, FQGTGA. CDR3 loop: CASSLTGLAGAAHSAFF. The CDR3 DNA follows: TGTGCCAGCAGCTTAACGGGGTTGGCGGGTGCGGCCCATTCAGCTTTCTTT.

This chain connects TRBV2 to TRBJ2-2, with 7 bases matching TRBD1. Germline CDR1 reads SNHLY; CDR2 reads FYNNEI. J lost 1 base, V lost 7 bases, and 9 bases had no gene match. The CDR3 runs to 16 residues. As DNA, the CDR3 is TGTGCCAGCATAGTACAGGGGTTTGTGAACACCGGGGAGCTGTTTTTT. This codes for CASIVQGFVNTGELFF.

This clone was detected only once. The chain has TRBV19 and TRBJ1-5, with a weak D call TRBD1 (5 bases). Germline V gene lookup returns CDR1 LNHDA and CDR2 SQIVND (reference sequence). V shed 3 bases and J shed 5 bases, with 17 bases lying between them. CDR3 length: 16 amino acids. CDR3 in DNA: TGTGCCAGTAGTATGGGTTTTGGGAGGGGTTATCAGCCCCAGCATTTT. Encoded protein: CASSMGFGRGYQPQHF.

The chain couples TRBV5-1 to TRBJ2-7; TRBD2 matches at 11 bases. V was pared by 5 bases and J by 0 bases, with 7 bases of the junction left unmatched. The CDR3 consists of 16 residues. Germline lookup yields CDR1 SGHRS and CDR2 YFSETQ. In DNA form, the CDR3 reads TGCGCCAGCAGACGGAGTAGCGGGGGGGACTCCTACGAGCAGTACTTC. It encodes CASRRSSGGDSYEQYF.

The V call is TRBV6-2 or TRBV6-3, the J call TRBJ1-4, with D uncertain. The V end lost 2 bases, the J end lost 0 bases, and 19 bases lay between the germline ends. Germline V gene sequence: CDR1 MNHEY, CDR2 SVGEGT. The CDR3 loop spans 19 amino acids. CDR3 residues: CASSYQRLKDLPTNEKLFF. CDR3 bases: TGTGCCAGCAGTTACCAGCGACTAAAGGACCTTCCAACTAATGAAAAACTGTTTTTT.

The rearrangement links TRBV30 to TRBJ1-1; D gene unclear. CDR1 and CDR2 (germline): GTSNPN, SVGIG (reference sequence). Trimming left V 5 bases short and J 0 bases short, with 7 bases between. CDR3 size: 12 residues. CDR3 sequence reads: CAWFSLNTEAFF. CDR3 nucleotide sequence: TGTGCCTGGTTTAGCTTGAACACTGAAGCTTTCTTT.

The chain combines TRBV6-1 with TRBJ1-2; 11 bases map to TRBD1. Trimming at V came to 3 bases and at J to 4 bases, leaving 7 bases not matched to a gene. The CDR3 has 16 amino acids. Germline CDR1 reads MNHNS; CDR2 reads SASEGT. The CDR3 DNA is TGTGCCAGCAGTGACGGCGGGACAGGGGGAAGCTATGGCTACACCTTC. Translating gives CASSDGGTGGSYGYTF.

The chain uses TRBV11-3 and TRBJ2-5; D remains ambiguous. Trimming took off 1 base at V and 2 bases at J, with 14 bases between the two ends. Germline-derived CDR1 and CDR2 are SGHNT and YENEEA. The CDR3 has 16 amino acids. CDR3 nucleotide sequence: TGTGCCAGCAGCTTAGGAATAACGCCAGGACAAGAGACCCAGTACTTC. Protein sequence: CASSLGITPGQETQYF.

This clone was counted a few times. The CDR3, as DNA: TGTGCCAGCAGTTGGTCCGCAGGCGACGAGCAGTACTTC. Protein product: CASSWSAGDEQYF. This chain connects TRBV12-3 or TRBV12-4 to TRBJ2-7; unclear D gene. Trimming took off 4 bases at V and 5 bases at J, with 12 bases between the two ends. The CDR3 sequence is 13 residues long.

The chain links TRBV4-3 to TRBJ1-2; D remains ambiguous. V was cut by 0 bases and J by 4 bases, with 9 bases left in between. The germline gives CDR1 LGHNA, CDR2 YSLEER. This CDR3 has 14 amino acids. CDR3 nucleotides: TGCGCCAGCAGCCAAGAAAACAGACGCTATGGCTACACCTTC. This sequence encodes CASSQENRRYGYTF.

The chain uses TRBV6-2 or TRBV6-3 and TRBJ1-4; the D gene is possibly TRBD1 (5 bases). Germline-derived CDR1 and CDR2 are MNHEY and SVGEGT. V lost 5 bases and J 14 bases, leaving 15 bases between the germline ends. The CDR3 loop spans 12 amino acids. For the CDR3, the DNA is TGTGCCAGCAGTAATAGGCTAGGGGTCCTGTTTTTT. Translation gives CASSNRLGVLFF.

V usage is TRBV19 and J usage is TRBJ1-1, with D perhaps matching TRBD1 (5 bases). CDR1 and CDR2 (germline): LNHDA, SQIVND (reference sequence). Trimming shortened V by 3 bases and J by 6 bases, and 26 bases separated the two germline ends. The CDR3 has 18 amino acids. CDR3 in amino acids: CASSIFRLAGPLGAEAFF. In DNA form, the CDR3 reads TGTGCCAGTAGTATCTTTCGCCTGGCGGGACCCCTGGGCGCTGAAGCTTTCTTT.

The rearrangement uses TRBV29-1 and TRBJ1-5; the D gene is possibly TRBD1 (5 bases). This CDR3 has 12 amino acids. The germline CDR1 and CDR2 sequences are SQVTM and ANQGSEA. V was clipped by 3 bases and J by 12 bases, with 15 bases between them. This CDR3 reads CSVEVMGGSQHF. The CDR3 nucleotides are TGCAGCGTTGAGGTGATGGGGGGGAGCCAGCATTTT.

This clone was counted between two and nine times. The chain uses TRBV7-9 and TRBJ2-1, with 11 bases identical to TRBD2. V gave up 3 bases and J gave up 0 bases; unmatched junction bases: 4. This CDR3 spans 17 amino acids. In germline, CDR1 is SEHNR, CDR2 FQNEAQ (reference sequence). In DNA, the CDR3 is TGTGCCAGCAGCTTTTCTAGCGGGGGGACCTCCTACAATGAGCAGTTCTTC. Its protein is CASSFSSGGTSYNEQFF. The full variable domain, completed using reference TRBV7-9 and TRBJ2-1, is DTGVSQNPRHKITKRGQNVTFRCDPISEHNRLYWYRQTLGQGPEFLTYFQNEAQLEKSRLLSDRFSAERPKGSFSTLEIQRTEQGDSAMYLCASSFSSGGTSYNEQFFGPGTRLTVL.

This clone came up once. The chain couples TRBV7-9 to TRBJ1-2; 8 nucleotides line up with TRBD1. J was trimmed by 7 bases and V by 5 bases; bases with no gene match: 9. This CDR3 region has 14 residues. Germline V gene lookup returns CDR1 SEHNR and CDR2 FQNEAQ (reference sequence). CDR3 sequence (DNA): TGTGCCAGCAGCCTTTCTACAGGGGGGGCTGGCTACACCTTC. This gives the protein CASSLSTGGAGYTF.

The chain has TRBV6-5 and TRBJ1-1, with D possibly being TRBD1 (6 bases). Looked up from germline, CDR1 is MNHEY and CDR2 is SVGAGI. This CDR3 is built from 16 residues. V dropped 2 bases and J dropped 4 bases, with 17 bases sitting between them. CDR3 nucleotides: TGTGCCAGCAGTTACCGCCAGACAGGTTGGAGCACTGAAGCTTTCTTT. It specifies CASSYRQTGWSTEAFF.

J is TRBJ1-5 and V is TRBV6-6, with D uncertain. Germline assignment: CDR1 MNHNY and CDR2 SVGAGI (reference sequence). The length of the CDR3 is 16 residues. The V end lost 0 bases, the J end lost 3 bases, and 12 bases lay between the germline ends. Written as DNA, the CDR3 is TGTGCCAGCAGTTACTCCGGGGTCAGGTTCAATCAGCCCCAGCATTTT. Translating it yields CASSYSGVRFNQPQHF.

The chain carries TRBV4-3 and TRBJ1-2; D uncertain. Trimming stripped 7 bases from V and 4 bases from J, with 13 bases between. Per germline, CDR1 LGHNA and CDR2 YSLEER. This CDR3 comprises 13 residues. The CDR3: CASTGAGGYGYTF. CDR3 nucleotide sequence: TGCGCCAGCACGGGAGCGGGAGGCTATGGCTACACCTTC.

V and J are TRBV7-9 and TRBJ2-3; 8 nucleotides line up with TRBD1. V was clipped by 3 bases and J by 4 bases; unmatched bases: 9. The CDR3 extends over 16 amino acids. The germline gives CDR1 SEHNR, CDR2 FQNEAQ (reference sequence). This CDR3 reads CASSFLDRESADTQYF. DNA for the CDR3: TGTGCCAGCAGCTTTTTGGACAGGGAAAGCGCAGATACGCAGTATTTT.